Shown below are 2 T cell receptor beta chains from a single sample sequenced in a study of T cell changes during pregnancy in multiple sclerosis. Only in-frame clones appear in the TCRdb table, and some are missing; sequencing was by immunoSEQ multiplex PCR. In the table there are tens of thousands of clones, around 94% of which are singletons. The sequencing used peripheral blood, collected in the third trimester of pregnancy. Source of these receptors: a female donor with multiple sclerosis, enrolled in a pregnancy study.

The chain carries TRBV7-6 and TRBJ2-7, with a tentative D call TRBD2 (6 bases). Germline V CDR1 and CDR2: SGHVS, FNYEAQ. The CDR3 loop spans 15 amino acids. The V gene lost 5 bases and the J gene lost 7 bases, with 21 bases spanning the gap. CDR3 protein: CASSPTRDSAREQYF. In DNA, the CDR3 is TGTGCCAGCAGCCCAACCCGGGACTCCGCGAGGGAGCAGTACTTC.

This chain's CDR3 is CASRTPGQGGETQYF. The CDR3 DNA sequence: TGTGCCAGCAGGACCCCGGGACAGGGGGGGGAGACCCAGTACTTC. V and J are TRBV6-5 and TRBJ2-5, with 11 bases identical to TRBD1. Trimming cost V 6 bases and J 5 bases; bases outside gene matches: 8. The CDR3 extends over 15 amino acids. CDR1 and CDR2 (germline): MNHEY, SVGAGI.